What follows is one TCR beta chain and its context. Profiled with immunoSEQ multiplex PCR; TCRdb holds only in-frame clones, not every one. In the table there are around 95,000 clones, around 89% of which are singletons. On cycle 4 day 1 and cycle 7 day 1, as well as at baseline, blood was sampled. The entry originates in a study of OX40 agonist ivuxolimab in advanced cancers. Study at large: Patients' therapy was ivuxolimab, an antibody that acts as an agonist of OX40 (CD134). A history of anti-PD-1, anti-PD-L1 or anti-CTLA-4 therapy was acceptable, and 40% had some.

This CDR3 is built from 15 residues. Trimming removed 8 bases from V and 3 bases from J; junction bases left unmatched: 8. Germline CDR1 LNHDA, CDR2 SQIVND (reference sequence). The TCR comes from an adult with an advanced solid tumor such as melanoma, head and neck, liver or kidney cancer. Sequencing was performed on CD4+ or CD8+ T cells sorted from blood, taken in a trial of the OX40 agonist ivuxolimab. V is TRBV19 and J is TRBJ1-4, with 8 bases matching TRBD1. This chain's CDR3 is CASRRGRRANEKLFF. The CDR3 DNA is TGTGCCAGTCGCAGGGGGCGCAGGGCTAATGAAAAACTGTTTTTT.